The entry below gives a single T cell receptor beta chain sequence along with its context. Its antigen is as yet unknown. CDR1 is SGHTA and CDR2 is FQGTGA in the germline V gene. The CDR3 is made up of 16 amino acids. Trimming cost V 5 bases and J 0 bases, with 11 bases left between them. The method was immunoSEQ multiplex PCR; TCRdb's version includes in-frame clones alone and lacks a portion of them. The sample carries 65,000 to 95,000 clones, approximately 90% recorded once. This entry belongs to a study of OX40 agonist ivuxolimab in advanced cancers. Study conclusions and caveats: Clones of CD4+ and CD8+ blood T cells grew by week 6 at doses of 0.1 to 3.0 mg/kg.

This TCR derives from an adult with an advanced solid tumor such as melanoma, head and neck, liver or kidney cancer. Sequencing used CD4+ or CD8+ T cells sorted from blood, obtained in a trial of the OX40 agonist ivuxolimab. V gene TRBV7-3 combines with J gene TRBJ2-6; D call uncertain. The CDR3 bases are TGTGCCAGCAGCCTCGGACCGAACTCTGGGGCCAACGTCCTGACTTTC. It codes for CASSLGPNSGANVLTF.